This T cell receptor beta chain was retrieved from a study of blood T cells in healthy people across ages (dated by TCRdb to between 2014 and 2017). The study in broad terms: In model experiments, template switching captured about one uniquely barcoded TCR beta cDNA molecule for every two T cells. Age-related changes in TCR beta repertoire diversity were measured in the study by deep sequencing normalized with unique cDNA molecular identifiers. The donors were divided into four age groups: young (average around 17 years), middle-aged (over 35), aged (62) and long-lived (about 79). To avoid experimental bias, donors of different ages were randomly spread across the sequencing lanes. For two donors (one aged 18 to 29 and one aged 80 or older), the study analyzed two additional independent replicas of 1 million unique cDNA reads from the same blood draw.

Paper-wide results and their limitations: Donor CMV infection status was unknown, potentially confounding age-related changes in expanded clonotypes. Observed TCR beta diversity per million T cells fell roughly linearly with age, and a significant reduction was already apparent by age around 40. Compared with the aged group, more naive CD4+ T cells, fewer expanded clones and increased TCR diversity were shown by the long-lived group, suggesting age selection. Estimates of total diversity from one million sequenced T cells were regarded as lower bounds and underestimates. The percentage of naive T cells measured by flow cytometry correlated strongly with observed TCR beta diversity. Because profiling used bulk unsorted PBMCs, naive and antigen-experienced compartments could not be compared conclusively.

This clonotype turned up a few times. What this receptor recognizes is not known. The record has no base qualities; no much larger clone is one base away. Systemically healthy Caucasian individuals from Russia, over 30 in total and aged roughly 6 to 100 years, were included as donors. About 9.8 milliliters of peripheral blood were drawn from each donor into EDTA-treated Vacutainer tubes. PBMCs were isolated by Ficoll-Paque density-gradient centrifugation, with at least 6 million obtained per sample. Total RNA, at least 5 micrograms per sample, was extracted from PBMCs with Trizol reagent. The percentages of naive CD45RAhigh/CD27high T cells were determined by flow cytometry on a PBMC aliquot from every donor. The library was obtained by 5' RACE. Instrument on record: Illumina HiSeq 2500. The second PCR ran for roughly 7 to 12 cycles and used a J-beta primer mix along with a sample-barcoded 5' primer. A unique molecular identifier was introduced onto each TCR beta cDNA molecule by a template-switch 5' adaptor carrying 12 random nucleotides. At least 2.5 million CDR3-containing paired-end reads were obtained from each sample. First-strand cDNA was synthesized from all RNA with the Mint cDNA synthesis kit, primed by a TRBC-specific oligonucleotide. Following uracil-DNA glycosylase treatment, a first 18-cycle PCR with universal primers M1SS and BC2_uni_R was performed on all cDNA. Regarding the original processing steps: Each sample was normalized by randomly selecting 1 million high-quality reads, each carrying a distinct molecular identifier. Reads with shared molecular identifiers were discarded instead of being binned into consensus sequences. MiTCR, with a Q25 quality threshold and the strictest error-elimination algorithm, was used for CDR3 identification, clonotype clustering and error correction. Lower-bound total TCR beta diversity was estimated with a nonparametric unseen species model using Euler transformation. The raw public data were reprocessed by TCRdb itself: fastp quality trimming at Q25, MiXCR clonotype calling, in-frame beta chains only. A single entry per CDR3 protein holds the most common genes and DNA from its merged rows. The V and J calls and clone size come from TCRdb's table, not from the authors' own analysis. This sample has 650,000 to 800,000 distinct CDR3 sequences in its table, and roughly 44% of those were observed once. The ten largest clonotypes hold roughly 19% of the sample.

The germline V end is reduced by 1 base and the J end by 2 bases; junction bases left unmatched: 1. The CDR3 spans 13 residues, from the cysteine through the phenylalanine. Just the 39-base CDR3 DNA is kept, in frame starting at base 1. According to the germline V gene (reference sequence), CDR1 reads DFQATT and CDR2 reads SNEGSKA. Sequencing was carried out using blood. The rearrangement joined TRBV20-1 to TRBJ2-5; the central 7 bases match TRBD1. This TCR derives from a man aged 55 to 70 in good health. The DNA sequence follows: TGCAGTGCTAGAGGGACAGGACAAGAGACCCAGTACTTC. The resulting protein is CSARGTGQETQYF.